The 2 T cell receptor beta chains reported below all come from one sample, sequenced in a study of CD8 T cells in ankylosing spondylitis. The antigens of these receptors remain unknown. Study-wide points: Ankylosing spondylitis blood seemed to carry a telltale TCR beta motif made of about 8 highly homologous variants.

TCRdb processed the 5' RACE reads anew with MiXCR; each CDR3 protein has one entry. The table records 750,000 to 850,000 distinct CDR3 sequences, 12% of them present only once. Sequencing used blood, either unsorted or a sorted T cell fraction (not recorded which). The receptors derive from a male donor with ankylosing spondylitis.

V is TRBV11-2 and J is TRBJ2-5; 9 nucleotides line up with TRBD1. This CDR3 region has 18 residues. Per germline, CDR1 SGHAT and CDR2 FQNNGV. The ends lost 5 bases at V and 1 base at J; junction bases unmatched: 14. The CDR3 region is CASSHKSWDRDFQETQYF. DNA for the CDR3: TGTGCCAGCAGCCATAAGTCCTGGGACAGGGATTTCCAAGAGACCCAGTACTTC.

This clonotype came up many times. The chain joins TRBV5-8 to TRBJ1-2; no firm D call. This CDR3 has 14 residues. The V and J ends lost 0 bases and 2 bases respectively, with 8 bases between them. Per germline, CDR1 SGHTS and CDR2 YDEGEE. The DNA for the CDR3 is TGTGCCAGCAGCTTGGGACCCAGAAACTATGGCTACACCTTC. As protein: CASSLGPRNYGYTF.